One T cell receptor beta chain is described in this entry. The data were produced by immunoSEQ multiplex PCR, yet TCRdb's version contains in-frame clones alone and is incomplete. The table records about 200,000 clones, about three quarters of them present only once. This CDR3 region has 15 residues. Per germline, CDR1 MGHRA and CDR2 YSYEKL. J was trimmed by 4 bases and V by 5 bases; bases with no gene match: 6. This entry comes from a study of blood T cell repertoires in COVID-19. The receptor's source is a woman in her 70s with acute or convalescent COVID-19. Sequencing was carried out using peripheral blood. This chain connects TRBV4-1 to TRBJ1-1; 11 bases align to TRBD1. The CDR3 region is CASSSGQGELTEAFF. The CDR3 DNA reads TGCGCCAGCAGCTCGGGACAGGGGGAACTCACTGAAGCTTTCTTT.